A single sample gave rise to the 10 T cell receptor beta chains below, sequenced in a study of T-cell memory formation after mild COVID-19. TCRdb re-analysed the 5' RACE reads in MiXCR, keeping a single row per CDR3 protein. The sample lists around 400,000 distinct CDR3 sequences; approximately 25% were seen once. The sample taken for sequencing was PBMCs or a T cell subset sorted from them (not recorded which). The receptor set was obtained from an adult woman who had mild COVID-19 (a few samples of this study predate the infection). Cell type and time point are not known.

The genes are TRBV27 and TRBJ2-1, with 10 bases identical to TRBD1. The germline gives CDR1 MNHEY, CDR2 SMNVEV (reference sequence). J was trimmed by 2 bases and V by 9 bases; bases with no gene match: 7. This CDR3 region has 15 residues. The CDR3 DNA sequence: TGTGCCAGTATCCCCGGGACAGGGGCCTACAATGAGCAGTTCTTC. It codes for CASIPGTGAYNEQFF.

The DNA of the CDR3 is TGCAGCGTTGTTGTCTATGAGCAGTTCTTC. Its protein is CSVVVYEQFF. The chain links TRBV29-1 to TRBJ2-1; no clear D. From germline, CDR1 is SQVTM and CDR2 ANQGSEA. The CDR3 loop spans 10 amino acids. Deletions cut 4 bases from V and 8 bases from J, with 6 bases between.

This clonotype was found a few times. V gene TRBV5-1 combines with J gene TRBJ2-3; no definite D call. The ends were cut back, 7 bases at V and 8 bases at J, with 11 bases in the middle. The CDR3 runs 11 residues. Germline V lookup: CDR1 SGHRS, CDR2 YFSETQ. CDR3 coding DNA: TGCGCCAGCGGGGATCTAGGTACGCAGTATTTT. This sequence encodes CASGDLGTQYF.

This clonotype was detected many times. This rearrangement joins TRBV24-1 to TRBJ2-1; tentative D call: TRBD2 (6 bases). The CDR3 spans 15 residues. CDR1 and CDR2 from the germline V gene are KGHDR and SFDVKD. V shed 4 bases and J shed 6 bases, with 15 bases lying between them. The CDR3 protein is CATSDPTGLTNEQFF. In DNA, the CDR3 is TGTGCCACCAGTGACCCGACCGGACTAACCAATGAGCAGTTCTTC.

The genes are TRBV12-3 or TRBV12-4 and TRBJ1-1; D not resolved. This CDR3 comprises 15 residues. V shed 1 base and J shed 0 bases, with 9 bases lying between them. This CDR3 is CASSLGRTLNTEAFF. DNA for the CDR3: TGTGCCAGCAGTTTAGGCAGGACCTTGAACACTGAAGCTTTCTTT.

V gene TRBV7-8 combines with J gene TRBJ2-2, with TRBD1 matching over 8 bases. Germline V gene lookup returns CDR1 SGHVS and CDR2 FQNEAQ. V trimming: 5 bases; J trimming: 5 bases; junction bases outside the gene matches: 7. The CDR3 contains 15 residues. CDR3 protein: CASSQTGAETGELFF. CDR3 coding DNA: TGTGCCAGCAGCCAGACAGGGGCAGAAACCGGGGAGCTGTTTTTT.

The CDR3 bases are TGTGCCAGCAGTGCGAATCAGCCCCAGCATTTT. Translating gives CASSANQPQHF. The rearrangement uses TRBV12-3 or TRBV12-4 and TRBJ1-5; D ambiguous. V was pared by 5 bases and J by 4 bases, with 3 bases between. The CDR3 contains 11 residues.

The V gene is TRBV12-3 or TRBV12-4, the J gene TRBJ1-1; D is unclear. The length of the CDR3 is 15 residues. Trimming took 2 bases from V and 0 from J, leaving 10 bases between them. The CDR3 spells CASSLTAIMNTEAFF. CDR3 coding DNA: TGTGCCAGCAGTTTAACGGCAATCATGAACACTGAAGCTTTCTTT.

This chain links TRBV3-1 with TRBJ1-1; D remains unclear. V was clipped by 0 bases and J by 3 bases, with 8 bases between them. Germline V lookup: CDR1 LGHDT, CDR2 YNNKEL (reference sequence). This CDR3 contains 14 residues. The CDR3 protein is CASSQDSFYTEAFF. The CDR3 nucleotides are TGTGCCAGCAGCCAAGATTCATTTTACACTGAAGCTTTCTTT.

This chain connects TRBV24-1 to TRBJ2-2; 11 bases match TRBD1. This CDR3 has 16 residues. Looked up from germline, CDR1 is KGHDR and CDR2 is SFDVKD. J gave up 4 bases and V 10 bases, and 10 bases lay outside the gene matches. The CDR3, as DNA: TGTGCCACGTCACTCGGGACAGGGGGAGGCACCGGGGAGCTGTTTTTT. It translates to CATSLGTGGGTGELFF.